The T cell receptor beta chain described here comes from a study of blood T cell repertoires in COVID-19. Study-level background: Collection of acute and convalescent COVID-19 samples took place in the United States, Italy and Spain. From T cells, B-cell-depleted T cells, or PBMCs came the material, which was cDNA or gDNA.

The CDR3 spans 17 residues. Trimming removed 4 bases from V and 2 bases from J; junction bases left unmatched: 12. Germline values: CDR1 MGHDK, CDR2 SYGVNS. The assay was immunoSEQ multiplex PCR, and TCRdb's table has in-frame clones only and misses some. The data contain over 95,000 clones, approximately 88% of them singletons. The gene calls are TRBV25-1 and TRBJ1-1; TRBD1 matches at 8 bases. Sequenced material: peripheral blood. The TCR comes from a woman aged 40 to 50 with acute or convalescent COVID-19. The CDR3 is CASSGIFQGARNTEAFF. The DNA of the CDR3 is TGTGCCAGCAGTGGGATTTTTCAGGGGGCGAGAAACACTGAAGCTTTCTTT.